The present T cell receptor beta chain was sequenced within a study of technical replicates of blood from several donors. Here immunoSEQ multiplex PCR was the method, and the copy in TCRdb shows in-frame clones only, minus some. This sample has roughly 9,900 clones, with approximately 94% found just once. The CDR3 has 14 amino acids. Germline lookup yields CDR1 MNHNS and CDR2 SASEGT. Germline trimming cut 7 bases from V and 0 bases from J; bases unmatched to any gene: 6. This TCR was sampled from a human donor in good health. The sequenced material came from PBMCs. The chain has TRBV6-1 and TRBJ2-7; TRBD2 aligns across 7 bases. For the CDR3, the DNA is TGTGCCAGCAATCCCAGCGGGGTCTCCTACGAGCAGTACTTC. Amino acids: CASNPSGVSYEQYF.